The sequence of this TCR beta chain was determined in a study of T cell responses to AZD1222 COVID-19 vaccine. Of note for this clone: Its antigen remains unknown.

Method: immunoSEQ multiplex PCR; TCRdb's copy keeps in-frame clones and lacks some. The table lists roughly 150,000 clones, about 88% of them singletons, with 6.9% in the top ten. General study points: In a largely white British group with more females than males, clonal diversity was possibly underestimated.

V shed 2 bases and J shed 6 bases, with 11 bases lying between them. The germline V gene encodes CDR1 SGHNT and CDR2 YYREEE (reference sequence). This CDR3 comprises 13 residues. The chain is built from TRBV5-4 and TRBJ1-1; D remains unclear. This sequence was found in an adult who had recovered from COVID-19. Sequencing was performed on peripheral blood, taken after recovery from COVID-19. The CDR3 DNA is TGTGCCAGCAGCTTCGGGCTGTCGGCTGAAGCTTTCTTT. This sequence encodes CASSFGLSAEAFF.